This is a list of T cell receptor beta chains from one sample in a study of blood T cell repertoires in COVID-19. The method was immunoSEQ multiplex PCR; TCRdb's version includes in-frame clones alone and lacks a portion of them. The table has 260,000 or so clones, roughly 86% seen once. Material: peripheral blood. These receptors were obtained from a man aged 18 to 30 with active or convalescent COVID-19. Both conserved end residues are part of each CDR3. A D gene is named only where the DNA matches it firmly. The size field is filled for only some rows; it gives once, few, many or a size class.

cdr3_aa: CATSRDKDLYEQYF
cdr3_nt: TGTGCCACCAGCAGGGACAAAGACCTCTACGAGCAGTACTTC
j_call: TRBJ2-7
clone_size: .
v_call: TRBV15
d_call: .

cdr3_aa: CAITSESSYEQYF
cdr3_nt: TGTGCCATCACTTCTGAGAGCTCCTACGAGCAGTACTTC
j_call: TRBJ2-7
clone_size: .
v_call: TRBV10-3
d_call: .

cdr3_aa: CASSRSMNTEAFF
cdr3_nt: TGCGCCAGCAGCCGTAGCATGAACACTGAAGCTTTCTTT
j_call: TRBJ1-1
clone_size: .
v_call: TRBV4-3
d_call: .

cdr3_aa: CASSQESGGAYEQYF
cdr3_nt: TGCGCCAGCAGCCAAGAGAGCGGGGGGGCTTACGAGCAGTACTTC
j_call: TRBJ2-7
clone_size: .
v_call: TRBV4-1
d_call: TRBD2

cdr3_aa: CASSQDRLAGGGGETQYF
cdr3_nt: TGCGCCAGCAGCCAAGATCGTCTAGCGGGTGGGGGGGGAGAGACCCAGTACTTC
j_call: TRBJ2-5
clone_size: .
v_call: TRBV4-3
d_call: TRBD2

cdr3_aa: CASSRTGNTIYF
cdr3_nt: TGCGCCAGCAGCCGGACAGGAAACACCATATATTTT
j_call: TRBJ1-3
clone_size: .
v_call: TRBV5-1
d_call: .

cdr3_aa: CASSHGQGTQYF
cdr3_nt: TGTGCCAGCAGTCACGGACAGGGTACGCAGTATTTT
j_call: TRBJ2-3
clone_size: .
v_call: TRBV6-2/TRBV6-3
d_call: TRBD1

cdr3_aa: CASSPEQGAVSYEQYF
cdr3_nt: TGTGCCAGCTCACCAGAACAGGGGGCAGTTTCCTACGAGCAGTACTTC
j_call: TRBJ2-7
clone_size: few
v_call: TRBV18
d_call: TRBD1

cdr3_aa: CASRPGTGGNSPLHF
cdr3_nt: TGTGCCAGCAGACCCGGGACAGGGGGGAATTCACCCCTCCACTTT
j_call: TRBJ1-6
clone_size: .
v_call: TRBV6-5
d_call: TRBD1

cdr3_aa: CASSEFRGNTEAFF
cdr3_nt: TGCGCCAGCAGTGAGTTCAGGGGGAACACTGAAGCTTTCTTT
j_call: TRBJ1-1
clone_size: .
v_call: TRBV10-2
d_call: .

cdr3_aa: CASSAGLAGVYEQYF
cdr3_nt: TGTGCCAGTAGTGCTGGACTAGCGGGCGTTTACGAGCAGTACTTC
j_call: TRBJ2-7
clone_size: .
v_call: TRBV19
d_call: TRBD2

cdr3_aa: CASSLEGRDTQYF
cdr3_nt: TGTGCCAGCAGCCTAGAGGGGAGGGATACGCAGTATTTT
j_call: TRBJ2-3
clone_size: .
v_call: TRBV7-8
d_call: .

cdr3_aa: CASSLSEVYEQYF
cdr3_nt: TGTGCCAGCAGTTTGTCCGAGGTCTACGAGCAGTACTTC
j_call: TRBJ2-7
clone_size: .
v_call: TRBV27
d_call: .

cdr3_aa: CASSLGESSSTDTQYF
cdr3_nt: TGCGCCAGCAGCCTGGGCGAGTCCTCGAGCACAGATACGCAGTATTTT
j_call: TRBJ2-3
clone_size: .
v_call: TRBV5-1
d_call: .

cdr3_aa: CASLGGDSNQPQHF
cdr3_nt: TGTGCCAGCTTGGGGGGGGATAGCAATCAGCCCCAGCATTTT
j_call: TRBJ1-5
clone_size: .
v_call: TRBV6-6
d_call: .

cdr3_aa: CASSLKGQGSSPLHF
cdr3_nt: TGCGCCAGCAGCTTGAAGGGCCAGGGCAGTTCACCCCTCCACTTT
j_call: TRBJ1-6
clone_size: .
v_call: TRBV5-1
d_call: .

cdr3_aa: CASSQDGGVPTDTQYF
cdr3_nt: TGCGCCAGCAGCCAAGACGGGGGGGTCCCCACAGATACGCAGTATTTT
j_call: TRBJ2-3
clone_size: .
v_call: TRBV4-1
d_call: TRBD2

cdr3_aa: CATSRGNYYEQYF
cdr3_nt: TGTGCCACCAGCAGAGGGAACTACTACGAGCAGTACTTC
j_call: TRBJ2-7
clone_size: .
v_call: TRBV15
d_call: .

cdr3_aa: CASSLVAANYGYTF
cdr3_nt: TGTGCCAGCAGCTTAGTTGCGGCTAACTATGGCTACACCTTC
j_call: TRBJ1-2
clone_size: .
v_call: TRBV11-3
d_call: .

cdr3_aa: CASSDLRGEAFF
cdr3_nt: TGTGCCAGCAGCGATCTCAGGGGCGAAGCTTTCTTT
j_call: TRBJ1-1
clone_size: .
v_call: TRBV28
d_call: .

cdr3_aa: CASSLDGYSNQPQHF
cdr3_nt: TGTGCCAGCAGCTTGGACGGGTATAGCAATCAGCCCCAGCATTTT
j_call: TRBJ1-5
clone_size: once
v_call: TRBV5-4
d_call: .

cdr3_aa: CASSYGTGGKETQYF
cdr3_nt: TGTGCCAGCAGCTACGGGACAGGGGGCAAAGAGACCCAGTACTTC
j_call: TRBJ2-5
clone_size: .
v_call: TRBV7-8
d_call: TRBD1

cdr3_aa: CAISRRGGNTGELFF
cdr3_nt: TGTGCCATCAGCCGGAGAGGGGGCAACACCGGGGAGCTGTTTTTT
j_call: TRBJ2-2
clone_size: .
v_call: TRBV10-3
d_call: TRBD1

cdr3_aa: CSASKVRQPNQPQHF
cdr3_nt: TGCAGTGCTAGTAAGGTCAGGCAGCCTAATCAGCCCCAGCATTTT
j_call: TRBJ1-5
clone_size: once
v_call: TRBV20-1
d_call: .

cdr3_aa: CASSERGLGLNYGYTF
cdr3_nt: TGTGCCAGCAGTGAAAGAGGTCTAGGCCTTAACTATGGCTACACCTTC
j_call: TRBJ1-2
clone_size: .
v_call: TRBV2
d_call: .

cdr3_aa: CASRMGLLSNQPQHF
cdr3_nt: TGTGCCAGCAGGATGGGACTCCTTAGCAATCAGCCCCAGCATTTT
j_call: TRBJ1-5
clone_size: .
v_call: TRBV6-5
d_call: .

cdr3_aa: CASSLNRGLTEAFF
cdr3_nt: TGTGCCAGCAGCTTAAACAGGGGGCTGACTGAAGCTTTCTTT
j_call: TRBJ1-1
clone_size: .
v_call: TRBV13
d_call: TRBD1

cdr3_aa: CASSQEERGSNYGYTF
cdr3_nt: TGCGCCAGCAGCCAAGAGGAAAGGGGCTCTAACTATGGCTACACCTTC
j_call: TRBJ1-2
clone_size: .
v_call: TRBV4-1
d_call: .

cdr3_aa: CASSTRGRNQPQHF
cdr3_nt: TGTGCCAGTAGTACCAGGGGTCGCAATCAGCCCCAGCATTTT
j_call: TRBJ1-5
clone_size: .
v_call: TRBV19
d_call: .

cdr3_aa: CASSGTGEFGELFF
cdr3_nt: TGCGCCAGCAGCGGTACAGGGGAGTTCGGGGAGCTGTTTTTT
j_call: TRBJ2-2
clone_size: .
v_call: TRBV5-1
d_call: TRBD1

cdr3_aa: CASSRQGVNTEAFF
cdr3_nt: TGTGCCAGCAGTCGACAGGGGGTGAACACTGAAGCTTTCTTT
j_call: TRBJ1-1
clone_size: .
v_call: TRBV7-9
d_call: TRBD1

cdr3_aa: CASSIDPFPGEQPQHF
cdr3_nt: TGTGCCAGTAGTATAGACCCATTTCCCGGAGAACAGCCCCAGCATTTT
j_call: TRBJ1-5
clone_size: .
v_call: TRBV19
d_call: .

cdr3_aa: CASSYPTRVGDQPQHF
cdr3_nt: TGTGCCAGCAGTTACCCAACCAGGGTAGGGGATCAGCCCCAGCATTTT
j_call: TRBJ1-5
clone_size: .
v_call: TRBV6-5
d_call: .

cdr3_aa: CASSGLAGGGYNEQFF
cdr3_nt: TGTGCCAGCAGTGGATTAGCGGGGGGCGGTTACAATGAGCAGTTCTTC
j_call: TRBJ2-1
clone_size: .
v_call: TRBV25-1
d_call: TRBD2

cdr3_aa: CATLTEKETQYF
cdr3_nt: TGTGCCACCCTGACAGAAAAAGAGACCCAGTACTTC
j_call: TRBJ2-5
clone_size: .
v_call: TRBV12-3/TRBV12-4
d_call: .

cdr3_aa: CASSMQDRAEAFF
cdr3_nt: TGTGCCAGTAGTATGCAGGACAGGGCTGAAGCTTTCTTT
j_call: TRBJ1-1
clone_size: .
v_call: TRBV19
d_call: TRBD1

cdr3_aa: CASSQDAGWVDTQYF
cdr3_nt: TGTGCCAGCAGCCAAGATGCGGGTTGGGTAGATACGCAGTATTTT
j_call: TRBJ2-3
clone_size: .
v_call: TRBV3-1/TRBV3-2
d_call: .

cdr3_aa: CASSQGAGNQPQHF
cdr3_nt: TGCGCCAGCAGCCAAGGGGCAGGCAATCAGCCCCAGCATTTT
j_call: TRBJ1-5
clone_size: .
v_call: TRBV4-1
d_call: .

cdr3_aa: CASSHERGGYNEQFF
cdr3_nt: TGTGCCAGCAGCCACGAGCGGGGGGGTTACAATGAGCAGTTCTTC
j_call: TRBJ2-1
clone_size: .
v_call: TRBV14
d_call: TRBD2

cdr3_aa: CASSLRPGDRNTGELFF
cdr3_nt: TGTGCCAGCAGCCTGCGTCCGGGGGATCGGAACACCGGGGAGCTGTTTTTT
j_call: TRBJ2-2
clone_size: .
v_call: TRBV2
d_call: .

cdr3_aa: CASSGLAGQETQYF
cdr3_nt: TGTGCCAGCAGTGGACTAGCGGGCCAAGAGACCCAGTACTTC
j_call: TRBJ2-5
clone_size: .
v_call: TRBV27
d_call: TRBD2

cdr3_aa: CASSLVIQGDTEAFF
cdr3_nt: TGTGCCAGCAGCTTAGTCATACAGGGGGACACTGAAGCTTTCTTT
j_call: TRBJ1-1
clone_size: .
v_call: TRBV7-6
d_call: TRBD1